This TCR beta chain came from a study of blood T cell repertoires in COVID-19. Study-level information: Samples of COVID-19 (acute and convalescent) were obtained from the United States, Italy and Spain.

This clone was found once. Assay: immunoSEQ multiplex PCR; the TCRdb copy retains only in-frame clones and omits some. Of 150,000 to 200,000 clones listed, approximately 90% are singletons. The material sequenced was peripheral blood. The receptor's source is a human donor in a cohort sampled during active COVID-19.

The CDR3 here is CARGGAGLSGELFF. CDR3 coding DNA: TGTGCCCGCGGGGGGGCAGGGTTATCCGGGGAGCTGTTTTTT. The chain links TRBV28 to TRBJ2-2, with TRBD2 matching over 9 bases. Per germline, CDR1 MDHEN and CDR2 SYDVKM. With 11 bases clipped from V and 6 bases from J, the junction kept 10 bases outside the gene matches. The CDR3 length is 14 residues. The full variable domain, completed using reference TRBV28 and TRBJ2-2, is DVKVTQSSRYLVKRTGEKVFLECVQDMDHENMFWYRQDPGLGLRLIYFSYDVKMKEKGDIPEGYSVSREKKERFSLILESASTNQTSMYLCARGGAGLSGELFFGEGSRLTVL.